Each of the 13 T cell receptor beta chains below was sequenced from the same sample in a study of T-cell memory formation after mild COVID-19. TCRdb called the 5' RACE reads again in MiXCR, with one record for every CDR3 protein. The sample holds some 350,000 distinct CDR3 sequences, more than 15% seen once. Material: PBMCs or a T cell subset sorted from them (not recorded which). The receptors were gathered from a man aged 18 to 29 who had mild COVID-19 (a few samples of this study predate the infection). Cell type and time point are not known.

In this sample, this clonotype turned up a few times. The chain has TRBV18 and TRBJ2-3; D is possibly TRBD1 (6 bases). Germline V CDR1 and CDR2: KGHSH, LQKENI. CDR3 size: 15 residues. V shed 2 bases and J shed 2 bases, with 11 bases lying between them. CDR3 residues: CASSPTRGDTDTQYF. In DNA form, the CDR3 reads TGTGCCAGCTCACCAACCAGGGGCGACACAGATACGCAGTATTTT.

The V and J genes are TRBV28 and TRBJ1-5; the D is unclear. The CDR3 length is 17 residues. Trimming removed 6 bases at V and 4 bases at J, with 22 bases between. The V gene's germline CDR1 is MDHEN and CDR2 SYDVKM. The CDR3 sequence: CASSPRFLKGRNQPQHF. In DNA form, the CDR3 reads TGTGCCAGCAGCCCCCGCTTCCTCAAGGGCCGGAATCAGCCCCAGCATTTT.

This clonotype was recorded a few times. This rearrangement joins TRBV12-3 or TRBV12-4 to TRBJ1-2; the D gene is possibly TRBD1 (5 bases). The germline V and J ends were trimmed by 2 bases and 8 bases, with 12 bases remaining between them. The CDR3 runs 13 residues. CDR3 nucleotide sequence: TGTGCCAGCAGTTTAAACCAGGGCCAAGGCTACACCTTC. Residues: CASSLNQGQGYTF.

There are a few counts of this clonotype. The genes are TRBV4-3 and TRBJ1-6; D gene uncertain. In germline, CDR1 is LGHNA, CDR2 YSLEER. This CDR3 comprises 13 residues. V dropped 0 bases and J dropped 7 bases, with 4 bases sitting between them. The CDR3 is CASSQEYNSPLHF. The CDR3 DNA is TGCGCCAGCAGCCAAGAGTACAATTCACCCCTCCACTTT.

This clonotype was observed many times. The V and J genes are TRBV6-5 and TRBJ1-1; possible D gene TRBD1, 6 bases. This CDR3 has 13 amino acids. CDR1 is MNHEY and CDR2 is SVGAGI in the germline V gene. The V end was cut by 0 bases, the J end by 4 bases, with 6 bases between. CDR3 nucleotides: TGTGCCAGCAGTTACTCAGGGGGCACTGAAGCTTTCTTT. It specifies CASSYSGGTEAFF.

The chain couples TRBV3-1 to TRBJ1-2, with D possibly TRBD1 on 6 matching bases. This CDR3 is 13 amino acids long. The germline gives CDR1 LGHDT, CDR2 YNNKEL (reference sequence). The ends were cut back, 4 bases at V and 6 bases at J, with 12 bases in the middle. The CDR3 DNA reads as TGTGCCAGCAGCCTACAGGGAGGGGATGGCTACACCTTC. It encodes CASSLQGGDGYTF. Variable domain in full (rest from reference TRBV3-1 and TRBJ1-2): DTAVSQTPKYLVTQMGNDKSIKCEQNLGHDTMYWYKQDSKKFLKIMFSYNNKELIINETVPNRFSPKSPDKAHLNLHINSLELGDSAVYFCASSLQGGDGYTFGSGTRLTVV.

The rearrangement joins TRBV29-1 to TRBJ1-4; D gene uncertain. The germline V and J ends were trimmed by 5 bases and 4 bases, with 8 bases remaining between them. The length of the CDR3 is 12 residues. CDR1 is SQVTM, CDR2 ANQGSEA, per germline. The DNA of the CDR3 is TGCAGCGTTCTTGGTGGTAATGAAAAACTGTTTTTT. Protein: CSVLGGNEKLFF.

This clonotype was counted between two and nine times. This sequence joins TRBV2 and TRBJ1-3; 7 nucleotides line up with TRBD1. V dropped 6 bases and J dropped 0; count of bases not matched to a gene: 8. This CDR3 spans 16 amino acids. The germline V gene encodes CDR1 SNHLY and CDR2 FYNNEI. CDR3 DNA sequence: TGTGCCAGCAGCGATCCGGGACAGAGCTCTGGAAACACCATATATTTT. Protein: CASSDPGQSSGNTIYF.

This clonotype was detected ten times or more. The chain carries TRBV7-9 and TRBJ2-3; possibly TRBD2 for D (5 bases). V gave up 2 bases and J gave up 6 bases, with 18 bases separating them. Per the germline V gene, CDR1 is SEHNR and CDR2 is FQNEAQ (reference sequence). The CDR3 loop spans 16 amino acids. CDR3 residues: CASSLPHFPPGDTQYF. The CDR3, as DNA: TGTGCCAGCAGCTTACCCCACTTCCCCCCGGGGGATACGCAGTATTTT.

The chain links TRBV7-3 to TRBJ2-1, with TRBD2 identical over 8 bases. With V trimmed by 4 bases and J by 5 bases, 1 base remained unmatched. Germline lookup yields CDR1 SGHTA and CDR2 FQGTGA. This CDR3 is 13 amino acids long. The DNA for the CDR3 is TGTGCCAGCAGCTCGGGGGGGAACAATGAGCAGTTCTTC. Protein sequence: CASSSGGNNEQFF.

In the case of this clonotype: A read error is possible here, since a much larger clone lies one base away. This chain uses TRBV7-9 with TRBJ2-4; D might be TRBD1 (6 bases). The CDR3 consists of 14 residues. CDR1 and CDR2 from the germline V gene are SEHNR and FQNEAQ (reference sequence). The CDR3 DNA reads as TGTGCCAGAAGCTTTCAGGGGTCTCCAAACATTCAGTACTTC. Amino acids: CARSFQGSPNIQYF.

The chain is built from TRBV12-3 or TRBV12-4 and TRBJ2-2; TRBD1 aligns across 7 bases. V was pared by 6 bases and J by 10 bases, with 11 bases of the junction left unmatched. The CDR3 loop spans 14 amino acids. The CDR3 nucleotides read TGTGCCAGCAGCCCGCAGAGGGGGCCGGAGGAGCTGTTTTTT. It encodes CASSPQRGPEELFF.

This clonotype was recorded many times. The V and J genes are TRBV11-2 and TRBJ1-5; 7 positions agree with TRBD1. The CDR3 has 15 amino acids. The germline CDR1 and CDR2 sequences are SGHAT and FQNNGV. The V gene end was trimmed by 0 bases and the J gene end by 7 bases; junction bases not matched to a gene: 6. The CDR3 DNA reads as TGTGCCAGCAGCTTAGATCGGACAGGCTACCAGCCCCAGCATTTT. As protein: CASSLDRTGYQPQHF.